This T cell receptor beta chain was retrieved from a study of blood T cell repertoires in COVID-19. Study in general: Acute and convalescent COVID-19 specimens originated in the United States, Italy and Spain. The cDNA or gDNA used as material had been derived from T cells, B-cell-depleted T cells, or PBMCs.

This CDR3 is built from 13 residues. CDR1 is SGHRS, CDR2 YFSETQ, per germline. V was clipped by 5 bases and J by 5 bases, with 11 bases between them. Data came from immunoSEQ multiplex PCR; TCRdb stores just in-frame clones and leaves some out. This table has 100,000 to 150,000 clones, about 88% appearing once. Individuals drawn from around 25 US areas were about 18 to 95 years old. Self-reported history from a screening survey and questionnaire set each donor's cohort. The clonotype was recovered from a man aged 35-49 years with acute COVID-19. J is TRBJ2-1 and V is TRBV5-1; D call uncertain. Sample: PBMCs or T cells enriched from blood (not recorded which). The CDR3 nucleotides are TGCGCCAGCAGTTTTCACAGAAACAATGAGCAGTTCTTC. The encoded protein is CASSFHRNNEQFF. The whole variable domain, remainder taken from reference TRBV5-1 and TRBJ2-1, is KAGVTQTPRYLIKTRGQQVTLSCSPISGHRSVSWYQQTPGQGLQFLFEYFSETQRNKGNFPGRFSGRQFSNSRSEMNVSTLELGDSALYLCASSFHRNNEQFFGPGTRLTVL.